Described below is a single T cell receptor beta chain sequence and its context. Its antigen is as yet unknown. These data originate in a study of shared clonotypes between healthy human individuals. Study-wide context: CD8 memory received one plate per donor, CD8 naive two, CD4 memory three and CD4 naive three. Study-wide points: Genetic and exposure-history diversity was limited by the small donor number.

Using immunoSEQ multiplex PCR, the repertoire was profiled, and TCRdb retains in-frame clones only, with some absent. The table includes about 820,000 clones, 80% to 95% detected once. CD45RO-negative CD8 cells positively selected for CCR7 made up the naive population, which excluded terminally differentiated effector memory CD45RA+ cells. Germline V gene data show CDR1 as MNHEY and CDR2 as SMNVEV (reference sequence). This CDR3 comprises 14 residues. V lost 8 bases and J lost 8, with 21 bases in between. The material sequenced was naive CD8+ T cells sorted from blood. This receptor was obtained from a man younger than 40 in good health. The rearrangement joins TRBV27 to TRBJ1-2, with TRBD1 as a possible D gene (5 bases). Here the CDR3 DNA reads TGTGCCAGCTTTGGAGGGGACCTAAATATCGGCTACACCTTC. Its translation is CASFGGDLNIGYTF.